This T cell receptor beta chain was sequenced for a study of blood T cell repertoires in COVID-19. Sequenced by immunoSEQ multiplex PCR; TCRdb stores in-frame clones only, minus some. The repertoire holds about 170,000 clones, with around four fifths as singletons. This CDR3 is 16 amino acids long. Trimming left V 1 base short and J 3 bases short, with 15 bases between. The germline CDR1 and CDR2 sequences are SGHTA and FQGNSA. This clone was counted between two and nine times. The receptor was isolated from a woman aged 50 to 60 who had recovered from COVID-19. The chain is built from TRBV7-2 and TRBJ1-2, with D unresolved. The sequenced sample consisted of PBMCs or T cells enriched from blood (not recorded which). The CDR3 DNA reads as TGTGCCAGCAGCTTAGGGTTGAGCGGGAGTGACTATGGCTACACCTTC. Its protein is CASSLGLSGSDYGYTF.